These 31 T cell receptor beta chains came from one sample sequenced in a study of shared clonotypes between healthy human individuals. Sequencing was performed with immunoSEQ multiplex PCR; in TCRdb, only in-frame clones are kept and a portion is missing. The repertoire holds around 610,000 clones, roughly 95% seen once, with roughly 0.1% in the top ten. CD8 cells regarded as naive lacked CD45RO, were positively chosen for CCR7, and omitted terminally differentiated effector memory CD45RA+ cells. Material: naive CD8+ T cells sorted from blood. The receptors originated from a woman aged 25 to 39 in good health.

The chain uses TRBV11-3 and TRBJ2-2; D is ambiguous. Trimming stripped 1 base from V and 6 bases from J, with 3 bases between. Germline V gives CDR1 SGHNT, CDR2 YENEEA. The CDR3 consists of 12 residues. The CDR3 nucleotides read TGTGCCAGCAGCTTAGGCCCCGGGGAGCTGTTTTTT. It translates to CASSLGPGELFF.

The chain joins TRBV28 to TRBJ2-5; TRBD1 is a possible D gene (7 bases). The CDR3 consists of 15 residues. The germline V and J ends were trimmed by 4 bases and 4 bases, with 16 bases remaining between them. Germline CDR1 is MDHEN and CDR2 is SYDVKM. DNA for the CDR3: TGTGCCAGCAGTTACTACAGGGGAGGTGCAGAGACCCAGTACTTC. Its protein product is CASSYYRGGAETQYF.

The chain couples TRBV6-5 to TRBJ2-1; maybe TRBD1 (7 bases). The germline V gene has CDR1 MNHEY and CDR2 SVGAGI. V was cut by 3 bases and J by 8 bases, with 14 bases left in between. The CDR3 contains 14 residues. The CDR3 here is CASSYNRGGDEQFF. DNA for the CDR3: TGTGCCAGCAGTTATAACAGGGGAGGAGATGAGCAGTTCTTC.

The J gene is TRBJ2-7, the V gene TRBV28; D uncertain. CDR3 length: 11 amino acids. V dropped 8 bases and J dropped 3 bases, with 8 bases sitting between them. CDR1 is MDHEN and CDR2 is SYDVKM in the germline V gene. The CDR3 nucleotides read TGTGCCAGCGGCCGTGGCTACGAGCAGTACTTC. Protein: CASGRGYEQYF.

V usage is TRBV27 and J usage is TRBJ2-1; D is unclear. The germline gives CDR1 MNHEY, CDR2 SMNVEV (reference sequence). The CDR3 consists of 14 residues. V lost 3 bases to trimming and J lost 3 bases, with 9 bases between them. Written as DNA, the CDR3 is TGTGCCAGCAGTTTTTCGGTGAACTACAATGAGCAGTTCTTC. Protein product: CASSFSVNYNEQFF.

The chain recombines TRBV28 with TRBJ2-1; TRBD2 matches 9 bases. CDR3 length: 15 residues. Germline V gene lookup returns CDR1 MDHEN and CDR2 SYDVKM. V was clipped by 3 bases and J by 8 bases; unmatched bases: 8. Written as DNA, the CDR3 is TGTGCCAGCAGTTTTGGCGGGAGGGCTAGGGATGAGCAGTTCTTC. It translates to CASSFGGRARDEQFF.

The chain is built from TRBV6-5 and TRBJ2-5, with TRBD1 matching 10 bases. V lost 7 bases to trimming and J lost 1 base; unmatched junction nucleotides: 6. Per germline, CDR1 MNHEY and CDR2 SVGAGI. This CDR3 comprises 15 residues. The DNA of the CDR3 is TGTGCCAGCACAGGGACAGGGGACTTCCAAGAGACCCAGTACTTC. Its protein product is CASTGTGDFQETQYF.

The chain carries TRBV27 and TRBJ2-7, with TRBD1 matching over 9 bases. V dropped 9 bases and J dropped 2; count of bases not matched to a gene: 8. This CDR3 is 14 amino acids long. The germline gives CDR1 MNHEY, CDR2 SMNVEV (reference sequence). The CDR3 nucleotides are TGTGCCAGTAGGACAGGGGAACGGACCTACGAGCAGTACTTC. Protein: CASRTGERTYEQYF.

This sequence joins TRBV13 and TRBJ2-1; D tentatively reads TRBD1 or TRBD2 (7 bases each). This CDR3 spans 14 amino acids. V was cut by 11 bases and J by 4 bases, with 18 bases left in between. Germline V gene data show CDR1 as PRHDT and CDR2 as FYEKMQ (reference sequence). The CDR3 here is CARPGGGPYNEQFF. The CDR3, as DNA: TGTGCCCGCCCAGGGGGAGGGCCGTACAATGAGCAGTTCTTC.

This rearrangement joins TRBV4-1 to TRBJ2-5; D is unclear. CDR1 and CDR2 (germline): MGHRA, YSYEKL. V shed 1 base and J shed 2 bases, with 11 bases lying between them. The CDR3 sequence is 15 residues long. The CDR3 DNA reads TGCGCCAGCAGCCAAGTTGCGCCCACTCAAGAGACCCAGTACTTC. It translates to CASSQVAPTQETQYF.

J is TRBJ1-5 and V is TRBV28; D is perhaps TRBD1 (5 bases). CDR1 MDHEN and CDR2 SYDVKM come from the germline V gene. The germline V and J ends were trimmed by 6 bases and 3 bases, with 9 bases remaining between them. There are 13 residues in the CDR3. This CDR3 reads CASSQGYNQPQHF. In nucleotides, the CDR3 is TGTGCCAGCAGCCAGGGTTACAATCAGCCCCAGCATTTT.

V and J are TRBV4-1 and TRBJ1-2; D is uncertain. The CDR3 is 14 residues long. V was clipped by 0 bases and J by 7 bases, with 12 bases between them. Per the germline V gene, CDR1 is MGHRA and CDR2 is YSYEKL. The CDR3 DNA sequence: TGCGCCAGCAGCCAAGAATTTGGAGGTTTTGGCTACACCTTC. It is translated as CASSQEFGGFGYTF.

The chain uses TRBV5-6 and TRBJ1-2; 9 nucleotides match TRBD1. From germline, CDR1 is SGHDT and CDR2 YYEEEE. The junction had 6 bases not matched to a gene; V was cut back by 4 bases and J by 5 bases. This CDR3 contains 14 residues. The CDR3 reads CASSLGTGYYGYTF. CDR3 sequence (DNA): TGTGCCAGCAGCCTCGGGACAGGGTATTATGGCTACACCTTC.

The rearrangement uses TRBV30 and TRBJ1-1; 8 bases map to TRBD1. The CDR3 covers 13 residues. V shed 0 bases, J shed 8 bases, and the junction held 5 bases outside the gene matches. The germline CDR1 and CDR2 sequences are GTSNPN and SVGIG (reference sequence). Written as DNA, the CDR3 is TGTGCCTGGAGTGTATTTCAGGGGGCAGAAGCTTTCTTT. It specifies CAWSVFQGAEAFF.

V usage is TRBV9 and J usage is TRBJ1-3, with unresolved D. CDR3 size: 14 residues. The V and J ends lost 0 bases and 4 bases respectively, with 8 bases between them. Germline-derived CDR1 and CDR2 are SGDLS and YYNGEE. CDR3 DNA sequence: TGTGCCAGCAGCGTAGCTCACGTAGGAAACACCATATATTTT. Translating it yields CASSVAHVGNTIYF.

The CDR3 sequence is CASGTGGAYEQYF. DNA for the CDR3: TGTGCCAGCGGGACAGGGGGCGCCTACGAGCAGTACTTC. V is TRBV2 and J is TRBJ2-7; 12 nucleotides align to TRBD1. Germline assignment: CDR1 SNHLY and CDR2 FYNNEI. Losses at the gene ends were 8 bases for V and 2 bases for J; bases not matched to a gene: 1. The CDR3 runs to 13 residues.

The chain is built from TRBV4-1 and TRBJ1-1; TRBD1 is a possible D gene (5 bases). CDR3 size: 16 residues. Germline V gene lookup returns CDR1 MGHRA and CDR2 YSYEKL. With 4 bases removed from V and 9 bases from J, the gap between germline ends came to 24 bases. The CDR3 region is CASSPFEQEGPAQAFF. CDR3 DNA: TGCGCCAGCAGCCCTTTTGAACAGGAGGGACCTGCTCAAGCTTTCTTT.

This clone was detected only once. CDR3 in DNA: TGTGCCAGCACGCATAATGGGGCTTCGAACACCGGGGAGCTGTTTTTT. This gives the protein CASTHNGASNTGELFF. The chain carries TRBV6-6 and TRBJ2-2, with D perhaps TRBD1 (5 bases). CDR1 is MNHNY, CDR2 SVGAGI, per germline (reference sequence). V gave up 7 bases and J gave up 0 bases, with 15 bases separating them. The CDR3 is 16 residues long.

This chain joins TRBV4-1 and TRBJ1-1, with D possibly TRBD1 on 6 matching bases. With 2 bases removed from V and 6 bases from J, the gap between germline ends came to 13 bases. Germline CDR1 reads MGHRA; CDR2 reads YSYEKL. The CDR3 is 14 residues long. The CDR3 sequence: CASSQRGQQAEAFF. Written as DNA, the CDR3 is TGCGCCAGCAGCCAAAGGGGACAACAGGCTGAAGCTTTCTTT.

This sequence joins TRBV5-6 and TRBJ2-3; D may be TRBD1 (5 bases). The CDR3 runs 13 residues. Trimming stripped 2 bases from V and 3 bases from J, with 7 bases between. Germline V CDR1 and CDR2: SGHDT, YYEEEE. The CDR3 spells CASSFGATDTQYF. The CDR3 nucleotides read TGTGCCAGCAGCTTTGGGGCTACAGATACGCAGTATTTT.

The chain uses TRBV27 and TRBJ2-1; 12 nucleotides match TRBD2. J lost 3 bases, V lost 1 base, and 10 bases had no gene match. CDR3 size: 19 residues. CDR1 and CDR2 (germline): MNHEY, SMNVEV (reference sequence). In DNA, the CDR3 is TGTGCCAGCAGTTTATATGGGCTAGCGGGAGGGCGGAACTACAATGAGCAGTTCTTC. This sequence encodes CASSLYGLAGGRNYNEQFF.

The V gene is TRBV7-2, the J gene TRBJ2-2; D might be TRBD2 (5 bases). The CDR3 runs to 14 residues. Trimming removed 5 bases from V and 4 bases from J, with 11 bases in between. CDR1 and CDR2 from the germline V gene are SGHTA and FQGNSA. CDR3 coding DNA: TGTGCCAGCAGCAAAGACCTAGCCACCGGGGAGCTGTTTTTT. Translated: CASSKDLATGELFF.

The chain uses TRBV19 and TRBJ2-1, with 14 bases matching TRBD2. Germline loops: CDR1 LNHDA, CDR2 SQIVND (reference sequence). This CDR3 contains 15 residues. V shed 3 bases and J 12 bases; nucleotides not matched to a gene: 7. CDR3 amino acids: CASSIPGLAGVGQFF. In DNA form, the CDR3 reads TGTGCCAGTAGTATCCCGGGACTAGCGGGAGTAGGGCAGTTCTTC.

The chain employs TRBV7-2 and TRBJ1-1; D gene uncertain. CDR1 is SGHTA and CDR2 is FQGNSA in the germline V gene. CDR3 length: 12 amino acids. The V gene lost 1 base and the J gene lost 11 bases, with 11 bases spanning the gap. The CDR3 nucleotides are TGTGCCAGCAGCTTAGGGCGGTATGAGGCTTTCTTT. Translated: CASSLGRYEAFF.

V usage is TRBV10-2 and J usage is TRBJ2-2; no clear D. The ends were cut back, 4 bases at V and 0 bases at J, with 6 bases in the middle. The germline gives CDR1 WSHSY, CDR2 SAAADI. The CDR3 covers 14 residues. For the CDR3, the DNA is TGCGCCAGCAGTGTGTATTCGAACACCGGGGAGCTGTTTTTT. Residues: CASSVYSNTGELFF.

The chain carries TRBV27 and TRBJ2-1, with D perhaps matching TRBD2 (7 bases). The length of the CDR3 is 15 residues. V was shortened by 7 bases and J by 3 bases, with 16 bases between the two germline ends. The germline V gene has CDR1 MNHEY and CDR2 SMNVEV (reference sequence). CDR3 sequence: CASTPRGGSYNEQFF. The CDR3 region has the DNA TGTGCCAGCACCCCGAGGGGGGGGAGCTACAATGAGCAGTTCTTC.

The chain joins TRBV19 to TRBJ1-6; TRBD1 aligns across 7 bases. The CDR3 has 14 amino acids. The germline CDR1 and CDR2 sequences are LNHDA and SQIVND (reference sequence). V dropped 5 bases and J dropped 3; count of bases not matched to a gene: 1. In DNA form, the CDR3 reads TGTGCCAGTAGTGACAGGGACTATAATTCACCCCTCCACTTT. This sequence encodes CASSDRDYNSPLHF.

This chain connects TRBV19 to TRBJ1-3, with D unresolved. The CDR3 has 14 residues. Germline CDR1 reads LNHDA; CDR2 reads SQIVND (reference sequence). V gave up 5 bases and J gave up 1 base, with 9 bases separating them. The CDR3 coding sequence is TGTGCCAGTAGTTATTGGGGTTCTGGAAACACCATATATTTT. It specifies CASSYWGSGNTIYF.

The chain has TRBV7-9 and TRBJ2-1, with TRBD2 matching over 8 bases. J gave up 8 bases and V 4 bases, and 10 bases lay outside the gene matches. CDR1 and CDR2 (germline): SEHNR, FQNEAQ (reference sequence). CDR3 length: 15 amino acids. CDR3 region: CASSSTGTRIHEQFF. The CDR3 DNA is TGTGCCAGCAGCTCTACCGGGACTAGAATCCATGAGCAGTTCTTC.

V gene TRBV27 combines with J gene TRBJ2-1, with 9 bases fitting TRBD2. V lost 5 bases and J lost 5; bases outside the gene matches: 7. CDR1 MNHEY and CDR2 SMNVEV come from the germline V gene (reference sequence). The CDR3 covers 15 residues. The CDR3 DNA follows: TGTGCCAGCAGTCCCAGGACTAGCGTAGACAATGAGCAGTTCTTC. It is translated as CASSPRTSVDNEQFF.

This clone was detected once. J is TRBJ2-7 and V is TRBV5-1; D call uncertain. Germline CDR1 and CDR2: SGHRS and YFSETQ. The CDR3 loop spans 13 amino acids. V shed 7 bases and J shed 3 bases, with 14 bases lying between them. The CDR3 loop is CASAFGLGYEQYF. The CDR3 bases are TGCGCCAGCGCCTTTGGGCTCGGCTACGAGCAGTACTTC.